This paragraph covers one T cell receptor (beta chain) sequence. The junction shows a germline mismatch at one end, possibly a read error. These data come from a study of blood T cell repertoires in COVID-19. Study context: Whether acute or convalescent, the COVID-19 samples came from the United States, Italy and Spain. PBMCs, B-cell-depleted T cells, or T cells provided the cDNA or gDNA that made up the material.

Original data processing: Amplification of reference gene primers was used by the study to estimate nucleated cell counts. This table comes from immunoSEQ multiplex PCR, and its TCRdb copy is limited to in-frame clones, with some not included. V, J and clone size are those of that table, while D and trimming were read from the DNA. The sample lists 85,000 to 90,000 clones, roughly 80% occurring once. This clonotype originated in a man aged 65 to 79 with acute or convalescent COVID-19. Sample: peripheral blood.

CDR3 protein: CASSSDRGRGF. The CDR3 nucleotides are TGTGCCAGCAGTTCTGACAGGGGGAGGGGCTTT. The rearrangement uses TRBV28 and TRBJ2-3, with 9 bases matching TRBD1. Per germline, CDR1 MDHEN and CDR2 SYDVKM. This CDR3 has 11 amino acids.